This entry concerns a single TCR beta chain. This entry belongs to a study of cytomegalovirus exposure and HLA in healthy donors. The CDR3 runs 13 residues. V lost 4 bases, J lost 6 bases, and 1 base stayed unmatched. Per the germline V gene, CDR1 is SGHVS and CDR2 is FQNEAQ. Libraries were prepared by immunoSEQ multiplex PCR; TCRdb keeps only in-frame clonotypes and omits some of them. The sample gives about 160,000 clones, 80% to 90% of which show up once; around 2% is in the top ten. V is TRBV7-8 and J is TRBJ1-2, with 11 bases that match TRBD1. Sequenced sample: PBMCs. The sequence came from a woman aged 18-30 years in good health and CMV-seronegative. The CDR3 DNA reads TGTGCCAGCAGCTGGACAGGGGGCGATGGCTACACCTTC. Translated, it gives CASSWTGGDGYTF. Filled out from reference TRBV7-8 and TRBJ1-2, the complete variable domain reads GAGVSQSPRYKVAKRGQDVALRCDPISGHVSLFWYQQALGQGPEFLTYFQNEAQLDKSGLPSDRFFAERPEGSVSTLKIQRTQQEDSAVYLCASSWTGGDGYTFGSGTRLTVV.